The TCR beta chain under discussion was sequenced for a study of blood T cells in healthy people across ages. Trimming left V 1 base short and J 1 base short, with 10 bases between. Germline V gene lookup returns CDR1 DFQATT and CDR2 SNEGSKA (reference sequence). CDR3 length equals 14 residues. Sample-barcoded 5' priming and a J-beta primer mix drove a second PCR of 7 to 11 cycles. Each cDNA molecule carried a tag from a template-switch adaptor that contained 12 random nucleotides. TCRdb passed the 5' RACE reads through MiXCR, listing each CDR3 protein once. This table holds fewer than 2,000,000 distinct CDR3 sequences, more than 35% found once. A few counts support this clonotype.

Sequenced input: blood. This clonotype originated in a human donor in good health. This chain connects TRBV20-1 to TRBJ2-5, with unresolved D. The CDR3 protein is CSARVERLQETQYF. The CDR3 nucleotides read TGCAGTGCTAGAGTTGAACGCCTCCAAGAGACCCAGTACTTC.